These T cell receptor beta chains were read from a single sample in a study of Graves' ophthalmopathy and Graves' hyperthyroidism. TCRdb redid the calling of the multiplex PCR reads with MiXCR, one entry per CDR3 protein. The sample has a few hundred thousand distinct CDR3 sequences; around a sixth are singletons. The sample taken for sequencing was peripheral blood. The receptors come from an adult man with Graves' ophthalmopathy. The CDR3 runs from the conserved cysteine through the conserved F or W. Fields, in order: V gene, clone size, CDR3 length, J gene, CDR3 protein. Clone size is shown for a subset of rows, as once, few, many or a class of expanded clone.

TRBV28	many	16	TRBJ1-6	CASSTPAEGRGSPLHF
TRBV4-1	many	14	TRBJ1-1	CASSQVWENTEAFF
TRBV12-3/TRBV12-4	many	13	TRBJ1-2	CASYPFGASGYTF
TRBV2	many	16	TRBJ1-1	CATARIDRDRSLEAFF
TRBV6-5	.	14	TRBJ1-1	CASSYRRSNTEAFF
TRBV24-1	few	16	TRBJ2-2	CATSDDREISAGELFF
TRBV5-1	many	16	TRBJ1-1	CASSLELSLMNTEAFF
TRBV6-1	once	14	TRBJ2-5	CAKAILGGRETQYF
TRBV6-2/TRBV6-3	many	15	TRBJ2-7	CASSTTSASSYEQYF
TRBV20-1	.	13	TRBJ2-5	CSARGLAVETQYF
TRBV12-3/TRBV12-4	many	11	TRBJ2-7	CASSLTIEQYF
TRBV27	many	15	TRBJ1-2	CASSQVGILEHGYTF
TRBV5-1	many	14	TRBJ2-5	CASSSGLVQETQYF
TRBV12-3/TRBV12-4	.	13	TRBJ1-1	CASRPYRGTEAFF
TRBV6-1	many	16	TRBJ2-7	CASSETPRQGVYEQYF
TRBV20-1	many	13	TRBJ1-1	CSARLTGGREAFF
TRBV30	many	14	TRBJ1-5	CAWAGQGGNQPQHF
TRBV20-1	many	14	TRBJ2-5	CSAGGQGVVETQYF
TRBV6-1	.	14	TRBJ1-5	CASSGVYSNQPQHF
TRBV4-1	many	12	TRBJ1-2	CASSQVPGRYTF
TRBV6-2/TRBV6-3	few	14	TRBJ2-5	CASSGVAGGETQYF
TRBV28	once	15	TRBJ1-1	CASSQEKGQNTEAFF
TRBV12-3/TRBV12-4	many	14	TRBJ1-2	CASSLPDRGGGYTF
TRBV30	many	12	TRBJ2-2	CAWMTPGGELFF
TRBV2	many	13	TRBJ2-5	CASSRLGKETQYF
TRBV9	many	14	TRBJ1-3	CASSLRALETQIYF
TRBV20-1	many	16	TRBJ2-5	CSARELAGRTALTQYF
TRBV27	many	15	TRBJ2-6	CASSPRGSGANVLTF
TRBV4-1	many	15	TRBJ2-7	CASSQPGRGHYEQYF
TRBV2	many	13	TRBJ2-7	CASSEEWGSEQYF
TRBV12-3/TRBV12-4	.	14	TRBJ2-5	CASSLHRLQETQYF
TRBV27	.	14	TRBJ2-7	CASSSRGHTNEQYF
TRBV20-1	many	13	TRBJ2-7	CSARDGNSYEQYF
TRBV5-1	.	13	TRBJ1-1	CASSHTANTEAFF
TRBV7-8	many	15	TRBJ2-5	CASSIGTGARETQYF
TRBV6-1	many	14	TRBJ2-7	CASSEQGASYEQYF
TRBV7-2	many	15	TRBJ2-5	CASSLVASRQETQYF
TRBV7-2	.	14	TRBJ1-2	CASSPQGTVYGYTF
TRBV7-9	many	19	TRBJ2-5	CASSLSDWSATSDQETQYF
TRBV20-1	many	11	TRBJ1-1	CSAEVDTEAFF
TRBV12-3/TRBV12-4	many	13	TRBJ2-7	CASRPTGGYEQYF
TRBV6-5	many	17	TRBJ1-5	CASSYSGARYSNQPQHF
TRBV9	many	14	TRBJ2-7	CASSAGGTSSEQYF
TRBV28	many	14	TRBJ1-1	CASSFGGARAEAFF
TRBV6-2/TRBV6-3	many	15	TRBJ1-3	CASSHGTDRGNTIYF
TRBV19	many	14	TRBJ1-5	CASTQDRSNQPQHF
TRBV7-3	many	12	TRBJ2-2	CASSLDGGELFF
TRBV19	many	15	TRBJ1-1	CASRDWAGRNTEAFF